One sample yielded the 22 T cell receptor beta chains listed below, sequenced in a study of blood T cells in healthy people across ages. The use of a sample-barcoded 5' primer and a J-beta primer mix characterized a second PCR of roughly 6 to 11 cycles. Using its own MiXCR run on the 5' RACE reads, TCRdb lists one record per CDR3 protein. The sample shows 1,300,000 or so distinct CDR3 sequences, 59% of them seen only once. The specimen was blood. These receptor sequences come from a man aged 18 to 29 in good health.

This chain connects TRBV6-2 or TRBV6-3 to TRBJ2-7; D is unclear. This CDR3 spans 13 amino acids. In germline, CDR1 is MNHEY, CDR2 SVGEGT. The germline V and J ends were trimmed by 3 bases and 0 bases, with 6 bases remaining between them. The CDR3 reads CASSYGASYEQYF. The CDR3 region has the DNA TGTGCCAGCAGTTATGGAGCCTCCTACGAGCAGTACTTC.

The gene calls are TRBV7-2 and TRBJ2-5; TRBD1 matches at 9 bases. Matching the DNA end better, TRBJ2-7 makes the J call doubtful. The CDR3 is 15 amino acids. Germline V gene data show CDR1 as SGHTA and CDR2 as FQGNSA. CDR3 loop: CASSPEGTGWHEQYF. The CDR3 DNA follows: TGTGCCAGCAGCCCCGAGGGGACAGGGTGGCACGAGCAGTACTTC.

The chain recombines TRBV7-2 with TRBJ1-5; 7 nucleotides align to TRBD1. The CDR3 has 15 residues. V trimming: 1 base; J trimming: 9 bases; junction bases outside the gene matches: 9. Germline CDR1 SGHTA, CDR2 FQGNSA. CDR3 DNA sequence: TGTGCCAGCAGCTTAGATAGGGACAGCGATCGGCCCCAGCATTTT. It yields the protein CASSLDRDSDRPQHF.

The gene calls are TRBV27 and TRBJ2-2, with a possible D match to TRBD1 (6 bases). V was trimmed by 5 bases and J by 4 bases, leaving 11 bases between them. CDR1 is MNHEY, CDR2 SMNVEV, per germline (reference sequence). This CDR3 region has 14 residues. This CDR3 reads CASSVAGATGELFF. The CDR3 DNA is TGTGCCAGCAGTGTTGCAGGGGCCACCGGGGAGCTGTTTTTT.

The chain couples TRBV7-9 to TRBJ2-7; weak D call: TRBD2 (5 bases). CDR3 length: 11 amino acids. Trimming pared 5 bases from V and 12 bases from J, leaving 14 bases between. Germline V gene sequence: CDR1 SEHNR, CDR2 FQNEAQ (reference sequence). As DNA, the CDR3 is TGTGCCAGCAGCGTCGCTAGCAATCGGTACTTC. Protein product: CASSVASNRYF.

The chain is built from TRBV7-2 and TRBJ2-3; D might be TRBD1 or TRBD2, each matching 5 bases. Germline CDR1 and CDR2: SGHTA and FQGNSA. The CDR3 sequence is 13 residues long. V lost 10 bases to trimming and J lost 0 bases, with 11 bases between them. CDR3 nucleotide sequence: TGTGCCACAAGGGACCCTAGCACAGATACGCAGTATTTT. Its protein product is CATRDPSTDTQYF.

The chain has TRBV7-2 and TRBJ1-4, with 9 bases matching TRBD1. The CDR3 consists of 18 residues. Unmatched junction bases numbered 18, after V lost 5 bases and J lost 8 bases. Germline CDR1 SGHTA, CDR2 FQGNSA. CDR3 residues: CASSVRGTGTSIGEKLFF. CDR3 nucleotides: TGTGCCAGCAGCGTCCGCGGGACAGGGACGTCAATTGGCGAAAAACTGTTTTTT.

The chain links TRBV2 to TRBJ2-5; D is perhaps TRBD1 (6 bases). Germline V CDR1 and CDR2: SNHLY, FYNNEI. The CDR3 extends over 14 amino acids. V lost 4 bases and J lost 2, with 11 bases in between. In DNA form, the CDR3 reads TGTGCCAGCAGTGTGACAGGAACTCAAGAGACCCAGTACTTC. Residues: CASSVTGTQETQYF. Full variable domain (rest looked up from reference TRBV2 and TRBJ2-5): EPEVTQTPSHQVTQMGQEVILRCVPISNHLYFYWYRQILGQKVEFLVSFYNNEISEKSEIFDDQFSVERPDGSNFTLKIRSTKLEDSAMYFCASSVTGTQETQYFGPGTRLLVL.

The chain employs TRBV11-2 and TRBJ2-7; 9 bases agree with TRBD2. The J call may be mistaken, given a closer DNA end match to TRBJ2-5. Germline V gives CDR1 SGHAT, CDR2 FQNNGV. The CDR3 runs to 15 residues. CDR3 sequence reads: CASSKGAGGKETQYF. In nucleotides, the CDR3 is TGTGCCAGCAGCAAGGGAGCGGGGGGCAAAGAGACCCAGTACTTC.

This clonotype was seen only once. A single base separates this from a much larger clone, so it may be a read error. The chain employs TRBV20-1 and TRBJ1-2; D unresolved. Trimming took off 1 base at V and 6 bases at J, with 9 bases between the two ends. This CDR3 region has 12 residues. The germline V gene encodes CDR1 DFQATT and CDR2 SNEGSKA (reference sequence). CDR3 amino acids: CSARVKDHGYTF. For the CDR3, the DNA is TGCAGTGCTAGAGTCAAGGACCATGGCTACACCTTC.

The chain combines TRBV20-1 with TRBJ2-5; D unresolved. V lost 5 bases and J lost 1, with 5 bases in between. Germline CDR1 is DFQATT and CDR2 is SNEGSKA (reference sequence). The CDR3 sequence is 11 residues long. CDR3 nucleotide sequence: TGCAGTGCTTTCCTCCAAGAGACCCAGTACTTC. It translates to CSAFLQETQYF.

The chain uses TRBV27 and TRBJ2-3; no reliable D call. V lost 5 bases, J lost 2 bases, and 11 bases lay in between. Per germline, CDR1 MNHEY and CDR2 SMNVEV (reference sequence). The CDR3 spans 14 residues. CDR3 nucleotides: TGTGCCAGCAGTAAGTACAAGGACACAGATACGCAGTATTTT. Its protein product is CASSKYKDTDTQYF.

A few counts support this clonotype. The J gene is TRBJ1-2, the V gene TRBV4-1; 7 positions match TRBD1. CDR1 is MGHRA and CDR2 is YSYEKL in the germline V gene. Trimming cost V 0 bases and J 2 bases; bases outside gene matches: 3. The CDR3 consists of 15 residues. DNA of the CDR3: TGCGCCAGCAGCCAAGAAGGGACAGCCAACTATGGCTACACCTTC. Its translation is CASSQEGTANYGYTF.

The chain links TRBV7-9 to TRBJ2-1; a possible D gene is TRBD1 (5 bases). The CDR3 is 18 residues long. Germline V gives CDR1 SEHNR, CDR2 FQNEAQ (reference sequence). Trimming cost V 1 base and J 7 bases, with 23 bases left between them. The CDR3 sequence is CASSLVVLGESKANEQFF. Written as DNA, the CDR3 is TGTGCCAGCAGCTTAGTAGTCCTAGGGGAATCCAAGGCGAATGAGCAGTTCTTC.

To note about this clonotype: Relative to the germline gene, one junction end is altered; a read error may explain this. V and J are TRBV4-1 and TRBJ2-1, with 10 bases lining up with TRBD1. The J call is doubtful: the DNA matches TRBJ2-7 better. The CDR3 length is 15 residues. Looked up from germline, CDR1 is MGHRA and CDR2 is YSYEKL. CDR3: CACSPTGTGVDEQYF. CDR3 coding DNA: TGCGCCTGCAGCCCGACGGGGACAGGGGTGGACGAGCAGTACTTC.

The V gene is TRBV10-3, the J gene TRBJ2-7, with D possibly being TRBD2 (6 bases). The germline V gene encodes CDR1 ENHRY and CDR2 SYGVKD. The CDR3 loop spans 16 amino acids. V lost 1 base, J lost 0 bases, and 13 bases lay in between. The CDR3 bases are TGTGCCATCAGTGAGTTTCAGACCGGGAGCTCCTACGAGCAGTACTTC. It encodes CAISEFQTGSSYEQYF.

The chain couples TRBV10-3 to TRBJ2-3, with no clear D. Germline loops: CDR1 ENHRY, CDR2 SYGVKD. The CDR3 spans 11 residues. V lost 8 bases and J 6 bases, leaving 9 bases between the germline ends. The CDR3 reads CAIPSLDTQYF. The CDR3 nucleotides read TGTGCCATCCCCTCTCTCGATACGCAGTATTTT.

J is TRBJ2-2 and V is TRBV7-9, with unresolved D. This CDR3 is 12 amino acids long. V lost 6 bases and J 4 bases, leaving 6 bases between the germline ends. The germline gives CDR1 SEHNR, CDR2 FQNEAQ (reference sequence). This CDR3 reads CASRNFTGELFF. The CDR3 DNA reads as TGTGCCAGCAGAAATTTCACCGGGGAGCTGTTTTTT.

The rearrangement links TRBV15 to TRBJ2-3, with 11 bases fitting TRBD2. After removal of 10 bases from V and 1 base from J, the junction contained 19 bases not matched to a gene. The CDR3 length is 19 residues. The germline gives CDR1 LNHNV, CDR2 YYDKDF (reference sequence). CDR3 bases: TGTGCCATCCACCCATCGGACCGGGGACTAGCGGATCGCACAGATACGCAGTATTTT. Translated: CAIHPSDRGLADRTDTQYF.

The V gene is TRBV15, the J gene TRBJ2-4; TRBD1 matches at 12 bases. This CDR3 is 17 amino acids long. Germline V gene data show CDR1 as LNHNV and CDR2 as YYDKDF (reference sequence). The V gene end was trimmed by 1 base and the J gene end by 8 bases; junction bases not matched to a gene: 9. CDR3 DNA sequence: TGTGCCACCAGCAGAGTGCCGCGGGACAGGGGGCTTGACATTCAGTACTTC. It specifies CATSRVPRDRGLDIQYF.

The genes are TRBV7-9 and TRBJ2-4; a weak D match, TRBD1 (6 bases). The ends were cut back, 1 base at V and 7 bases at J, with 14 bases in the middle. CDR1 and CDR2 (germline): SEHNR, FQNEAQ (reference sequence). The CDR3 contains 15 residues. The CDR3 nucleotides are TGTGCCAGCAGCTTAGACAGGGAAGAGGGTAACATTCAGTACTTC. Protein product: CASSLDREEGNIQYF.

This rearrangement joins TRBV27 to TRBJ2-5; D remains ambiguous. Germline V gene lookup returns CDR1 MNHEY and CDR2 SMNVEV (reference sequence). The CDR3 totals 14 residues. V lost 6 bases, J lost 5 bases, and 16 bases lay in between. The CDR3 region is CASRKQAVLETQYF. The CDR3 DNA follows: TGTGCCAGCAGAAAGCAGGCTGTTTTGGAGACCCAGTACTTC.